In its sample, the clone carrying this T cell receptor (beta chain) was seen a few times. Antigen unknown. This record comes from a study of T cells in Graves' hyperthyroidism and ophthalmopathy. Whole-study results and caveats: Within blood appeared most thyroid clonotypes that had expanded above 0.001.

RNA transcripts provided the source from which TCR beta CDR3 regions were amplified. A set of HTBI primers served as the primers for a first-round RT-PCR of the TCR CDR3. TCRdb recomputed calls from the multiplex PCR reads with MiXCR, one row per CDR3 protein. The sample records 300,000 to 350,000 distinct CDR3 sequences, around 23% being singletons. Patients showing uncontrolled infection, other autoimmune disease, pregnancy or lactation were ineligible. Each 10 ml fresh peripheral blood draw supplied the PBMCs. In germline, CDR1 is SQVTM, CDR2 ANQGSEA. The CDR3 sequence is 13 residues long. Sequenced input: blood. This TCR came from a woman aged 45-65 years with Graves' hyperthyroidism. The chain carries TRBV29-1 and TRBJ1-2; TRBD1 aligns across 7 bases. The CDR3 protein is CNSWDSAGYGYTF. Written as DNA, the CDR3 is TGCAACTCGTGGGACAGTGCTGGCTATGGCTACACCTTC.